Listed here are 21 T cell receptor beta chains from one sample, sequenced in a study of T-cell reconstitution after alpha-beta-depleted transplantation in children. During its preparation, the TCRbeta library received unique molecular identifiers. One entry per CDR3 protein results from TCRdb running MiXCR on the PCR reads. The sample gives around 340,000 distinct CDR3 sequences, about 14% of which show up once; around 4.5% is in the top ten. This specimen was PBMCs, taken from the stem cell graft. All receptors derive from a human donor who donated a stem cell graft to a child with Fanconi anemia.

This clonotype was counted many times. The chain is built from TRBV10-3 and TRBJ2-7; unclear D gene. V was trimmed by 7 bases and J by 7 bases, leaving 14 bases between them. Looked up from germline, CDR1 is ENHRY and CDR2 is SYGVKD. The CDR3 has 12 residues. The CDR3 nucleotides read TGTGCCATCATGCCAGACCTGGGAGAGCAGTACTTC. Its translation is CAIMPDLGEQYF.

This clonotype was counted only a few times. Compared with germline, one end of the junction differs, possibly owing to a read error. The V call is TRBV6-5, the J call TRBJ1-1, with D unclear. The CDR3 is 14 residues long. CDR1 is MNHEY and CDR2 is SVGAGI in the germline V gene. The CDR3 nucleotides read TGTGCCAGCAGTTTTCTTGGCCGCAACATTGAAGCTTTCTTT. The encoded protein is CASSFLGRNIEAFF.

This clonotype occurred many times. The chain combines TRBV30 with TRBJ2-3; D gene uncertain. Germline CDR1 and CDR2: GTSNPN and SVGIG (reference sequence). The V gene lost 2 bases and the J gene lost 2 bases, with 11 bases spanning the gap. This CDR3 region has 14 residues. The CDR3 DNA is TGTGCCTGGAGTCAAGGCGGCCACACAGATACGCAGTATTTT. It translates to CAWSQGGHTDTQYF.

Many counts were recorded for this clonotype. The rearrangement joins TRBV5-5 to TRBJ2-2; TRBD1 agrees at 7 bases. CDR1 is SGHKS and CDR2 is YYEKEE in the germline V gene (reference sequence). The CDR3 runs to 14 residues. V dropped 7 bases and J dropped 1; count of bases not matched to a gene: 4. The CDR3 loop is CASRRGQNTGELFF. The CDR3 region has the DNA TGTGCCAGCCGAAGGGGGCAGAACACCGGGGAGCTGTTTTTT.

This clonotype was found many times. The V call is TRBV2, the J call TRBJ1-4; 8 positions agree with TRBD1. V lost 3 bases and J lost 8; bases outside the gene matches: 14. This CDR3 region has 17 residues. Germline CDR1 is SNHLY and CDR2 is FYNNEI. DNA for the CDR3: TGTGCCAGCAGTGACCCGGGACAGGCTGCCTTTTCCGAAAAACTGTTTTTT. Translated: CASSDPGQAAFSEKLFF.

The chain carries TRBV12-3 or TRBV12-4 and TRBJ2-1, with D possibly matching TRBD2 (5 bases). Trimming took off 7 bases at V and 4 bases at J, with 11 bases between the two ends. CDR3 length: 13 amino acids. In DNA form, the CDR3 reads TGTGCCAGCAAACTAGTCTGGTACAATGAGCAGTTCTTC. It is translated as CASKLVWYNEQFF.

The rearrangement uses TRBV5-6 and TRBJ2-2; 12 bases fit TRBD2. V lost 5 bases, J lost 3 bases, and 17 bases stayed unmatched. Germline CDR1 SGHDT, CDR2 YYEEEE. This CDR3 has 20 residues. CDR3 sequence reads: CASSFYTSGGIHDYTGELFF. Written as DNA, the CDR3 is TGTGCCAGCAGTTTCTACACTAGCGGGGGGATCCACGACTACACCGGGGAGCTGTTTTTT.

This clonotype was counted at least ten times. This sequence joins TRBV4-2 and TRBJ2-2, with D perhaps TRBD2 (5 bases). The CDR3 loop spans 16 amino acids. Germline V gives CDR1 LGHNA, CDR2 YNFKEQ. V lost 0 bases, J lost 4 bases, and 12 bases lay in between. The CDR3 loop is CASSQEKGRGTGELFF. CDR3 DNA: TGTGCCAGCAGCCAAGAGAAGGGTCGGGGCACCGGGGAGCTGTTTTTT.

The chain uses TRBV20-1 and TRBJ1-1; the D is unclear. Germline V CDR1 and CDR2: DFQATT, SNEGSKA (reference sequence). The CDR3 runs 10 residues. The V end was cut by 6 bases, the J end by 3 bases, with 5 bases between. The CDR3 is CSARYTEAFF. Written as DNA, the CDR3 is TGCAGTGCCCGGTACACTGAAGCTTTCTTT.

Comment on this clonotype: At one end, the junction sequence differs from germline, possibly due to a read error. The chain uses TRBV10-2 and TRBJ1-2, with D unclear. The V gene's germline CDR1 is WSHSY and CDR2 SAAADI. CDR3 length: 13 residues. CDR3 sequence (DNA): TGCGCCAGCGGTGACGGAATAAACTATGGCTACACCTTC. Its protein is CASGDGINYGYTF.

This clonotype was seen more than once but under ten times. V and J are TRBV7-9 and TRBJ1-5; 12 positions agree with TRBD1. CDR1 is SEHNR, CDR2 FQNEAQ, per germline (reference sequence). V gave up 5 bases and J gave up 6 bases; unmatched junction bases: 8. The CDR3 length is 16 residues. CDR3 coding DNA: TGTGCCAGCAGCGTCGGGACAGGGGGCTTTAGTCAGCCCCAGCATTTT. It encodes CASSVGTGGFSQPQHF.

This clonotype has just a few counts. The genes are TRBV18 and TRBJ1-1, with unresolved D. The CDR3 loop spans 16 amino acids. The V end lost 5 bases, the J end lost 0 bases, and 16 bases lay between the germline ends. The germline V gene encodes CDR1 KGHSH and CDR2 LQKENI. The CDR3, as DNA: TGTGCCAGCTCAGAACCTTTCGTCGAGCTGAACACTGAAGCTTTCTTT. Its protein product is CASSEPFVELNTEAFF.

This chain links TRBV5-1 with TRBJ1-2; no firm D call. V was shortened by 4 bases and J by 3 bases, with 13 bases between the two germline ends. Germline values: CDR1 SGHRS, CDR2 YFSETQ. This CDR3 spans 14 amino acids. CDR3 sequence reads: CASSPGSADYGYTF. The DNA for the CDR3 is TGCGCCAGCAGCCCGGGGTCCGCGGACTATGGCTACACCTTC. Together with reference TRBV5-1 and TRBJ1-2, the CDR3 gives the full variable domain: KAGVTQTPRYLIKTRGQQVTLSCSPISGHRSVSWYQQTPGQGLQFLFEYFSETQRNKGNFPGRFSGRQFSNSRSEMNVSTLELGDSALYLCASSPGSADYGYTFGSGTRLTVV.

This clonotype was seen repeatedly, ten times or more. The chain has TRBV6-2 or TRBV6-3 and TRBJ2-3; no reliable D call. Trimming left V 7 bases short and J 2 bases short, with 13 bases between. CDR3 size: 14 residues. Germline V lookup: CDR1 MNHEY, CDR2 SVGEGT. The CDR3 reads CASTPLVNTDTQYF. CDR3 DNA: TGTGCCAGCACTCCTCTCGTGAACACAGATACGCAGTATTTT.

This clonotype was seen a few times. The CDR3 loop is CASTILGTGELFF. CDR3 nucleotide sequence: TGCGCCAGCACTATATTGGGCACCGGGGAGCTGTTTTTT. The rearrangement uses TRBV10-2 and TRBJ2-2; the D is unclear. The CDR3 is made up of 13 amino acids. Deletions cut 7 bases from V and 4 bases from J, with 10 bases between. Per germline, CDR1 WSHSY and CDR2 SAAADI.

The rearrangement uses TRBV9 and TRBJ2-7; D may be TRBD1 or TRBD2 (5 bases each). Trimming took 3 bases from V and 5 from J, leaving 15 bases between them. Germline lookup yields CDR1 SGDLS and CDR2 YYNGEE. CDR3 length: 14 amino acids. The CDR3 coding sequence is TGTGCCAGCAGCGCAGAGGCAGGGAGCAACGAGCAGTACTTC. Translated, it gives CASSAEAGSNEQYF.

This chain joins TRBV5-1 and TRBJ2-7; TRBD2 matches 9 bases. Germline V gene sequence: CDR1 SGHRS, CDR2 YFSETQ. The CDR3 contains 15 residues. J gave up 5 bases and V 5 bases, and 11 bases lay outside the gene matches. The CDR3 sequence is CASSFSGTSMHEQYF. The CDR3 coding sequence is TGCGCCAGCAGTTTTTCCGGGACTAGCATGCACGAGCAGTACTTC.

The rearrangement links TRBV12-3 or TRBV12-4 to TRBJ1-5; unclear D gene. The CDR3 loop spans 12 amino acids. Trimming pared 7 bases from V and 2 bases from J, leaving 6 bases between. The CDR3 DNA follows: TGTGCCAGCACTGGAGGCAATCAGCCCCAGCATTTT. Its translation is CASTGGNQPQHF.

In its sample, this clonotype was seen many times. The chain carries TRBV4-2 and TRBJ2-3, with no clear D. Germline V gene sequence: CDR1 LGHNA, CDR2 YNFKEQ. The germline V and J ends were trimmed by 0 bases and 2 bases, with 9 bases remaining between them. The CDR3 covers 15 residues. CDR3 loop: CASSQDRRITDTQYF. The DNA for the CDR3 is TGTGCCAGCAGCCAAGACAGGAGAATCACAGATACGCAGTATTTT.

This clonotype was counted at least ten times. V gene TRBV6-5 combines with J gene TRBJ2-2; D is perhaps TRBD1 (6 bases). CDR3 size: 15 residues. V gave up 7 bases and J gave up 1 base, with 13 bases separating them. CDR1 is MNHEY and CDR2 is SVGAGI in the germline V gene. CDR3 nucleotides: TGTGCCAGCAAGTTACAGGGCCAGAACACCGGGGAGCTGTTTTTT. Residues: CASKLQGQNTGELFF.

This clonotype was counted between two and nine times. This chain joins TRBV20-1 and TRBJ2-3; D unresolved. V was shortened by 7 bases and J by 0 bases, with 11 bases between the two germline ends. This CDR3 comprises 13 residues. From germline, CDR1 is DFQATT and CDR2 SNEGSKA (reference sequence). The CDR3 coding sequence is TGCAGTGGTTCCGGAGAGAGCACAGATACGCAGTATTTT. This gives the protein CSGSGESTDTQYF.